This T cell receptor (beta chain) was identified during a study of cytomegalovirus exposure and HLA in healthy donors. Study-wide results and limits: It emerged from a later analysis that several of the most significant clusters appeared to be linked to common viral pathogens. Confirmation was obtained in vitro that a few CMV-associated chains are specific for CMV antigens.

PCR involved 60 Vbeta and 13 Jbeta primers. Some clones are missing from TCRdb's copy, which holds only in-frame ones; the method was immunoSEQ multiplex PCR. The data contain 150,000 to 200,000 clones, 75% to 90% of them singletons. Comments on this clone: No antigen is known for it.

This CDR3 is 14 amino acids long. Germline V gives CDR1 MNHEY, CDR2 SMNVEV (reference sequence). V was clipped by 5 bases and J by 2 bases, with 12 bases between them. No CMV serostatus was recorded for this donor. The source is a human donor in good health. The V gene is TRBV27, the J gene TRBJ1-2; D unclear. The specimen sequenced was PBMCs. The chain's CDR3 is CASSVSGLNYGYTF. Written as DNA, the CDR3 is TGTGCCAGCAGTGTGTCAGGCTTAAACTATGGCTACACCTTC.